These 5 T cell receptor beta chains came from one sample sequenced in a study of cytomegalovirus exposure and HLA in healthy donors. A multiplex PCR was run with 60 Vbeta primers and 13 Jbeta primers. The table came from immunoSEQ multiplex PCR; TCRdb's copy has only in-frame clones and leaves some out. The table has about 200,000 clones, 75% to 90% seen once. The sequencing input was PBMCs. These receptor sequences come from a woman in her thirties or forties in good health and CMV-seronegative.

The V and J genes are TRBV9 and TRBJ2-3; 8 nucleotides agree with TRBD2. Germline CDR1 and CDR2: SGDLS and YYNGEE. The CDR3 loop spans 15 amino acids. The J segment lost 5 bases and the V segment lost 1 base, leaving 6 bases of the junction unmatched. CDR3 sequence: CASSVSSLAGDTQYF. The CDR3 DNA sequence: TGTGCCAGCAGCGTATCAAGCCTAGCGGGAGATACGCAGTATTTT.

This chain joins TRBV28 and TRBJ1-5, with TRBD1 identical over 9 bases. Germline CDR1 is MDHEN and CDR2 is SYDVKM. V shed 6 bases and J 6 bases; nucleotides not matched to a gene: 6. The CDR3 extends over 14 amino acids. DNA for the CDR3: TGTGCCAGCAGCACCGGGACAGGGTTTCAGCCCCAGCATTTT. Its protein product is CASSTGTGFQPQHF.

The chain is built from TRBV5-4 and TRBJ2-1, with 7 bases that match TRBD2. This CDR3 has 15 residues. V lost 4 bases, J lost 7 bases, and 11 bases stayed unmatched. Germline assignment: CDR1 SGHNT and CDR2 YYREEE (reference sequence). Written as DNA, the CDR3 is TGTGCCAGCAGCCAGTCCAGCGGGATGTGGAATGAGCAGTTCTTC. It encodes CASSQSSGMWNEQFF.

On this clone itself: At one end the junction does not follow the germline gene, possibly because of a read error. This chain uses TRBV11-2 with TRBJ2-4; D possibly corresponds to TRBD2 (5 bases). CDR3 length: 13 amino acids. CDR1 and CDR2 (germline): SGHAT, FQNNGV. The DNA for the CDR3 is TGTGCCAGCAGCGTAGAAAGGGAGCCCCCCCAGTACTTC. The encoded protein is CASSVEREPPQYF.

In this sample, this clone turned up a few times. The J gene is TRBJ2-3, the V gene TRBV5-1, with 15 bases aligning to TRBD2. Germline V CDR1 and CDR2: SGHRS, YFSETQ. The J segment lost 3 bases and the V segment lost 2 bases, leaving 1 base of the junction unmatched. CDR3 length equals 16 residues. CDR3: CASSFGTSGRTDTQYF. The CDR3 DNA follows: TGCGCCAGCAGCTTCGGGACTAGCGGGAGGACAGATACGCAGTATTTT.